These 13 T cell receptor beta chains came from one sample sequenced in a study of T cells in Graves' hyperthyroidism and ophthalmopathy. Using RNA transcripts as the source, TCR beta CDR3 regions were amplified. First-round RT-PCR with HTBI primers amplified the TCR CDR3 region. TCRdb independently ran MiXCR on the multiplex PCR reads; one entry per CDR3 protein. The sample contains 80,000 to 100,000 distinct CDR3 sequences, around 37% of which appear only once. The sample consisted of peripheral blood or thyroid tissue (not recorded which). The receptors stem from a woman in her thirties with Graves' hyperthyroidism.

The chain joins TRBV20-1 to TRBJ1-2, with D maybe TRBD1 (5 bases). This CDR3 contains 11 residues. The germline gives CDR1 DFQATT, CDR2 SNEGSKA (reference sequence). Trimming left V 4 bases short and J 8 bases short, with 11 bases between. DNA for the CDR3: TGCAGTGCTATCCGGGGGGGGGGCTACACCTTC. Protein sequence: CSAIRGGGYTF.

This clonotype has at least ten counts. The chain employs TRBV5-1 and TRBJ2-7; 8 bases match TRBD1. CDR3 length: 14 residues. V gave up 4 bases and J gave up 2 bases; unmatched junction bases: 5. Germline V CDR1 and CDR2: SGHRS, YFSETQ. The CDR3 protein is CASSEAGGPYEQYF. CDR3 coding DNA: TGCGCCAGCAGCGAAGCAGGGGGCCCCTACGAGCAGTACTTC.

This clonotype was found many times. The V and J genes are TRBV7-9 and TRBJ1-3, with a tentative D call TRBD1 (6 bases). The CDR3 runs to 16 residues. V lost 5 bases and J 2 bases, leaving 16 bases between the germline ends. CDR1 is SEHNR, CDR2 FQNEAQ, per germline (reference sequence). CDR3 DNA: TGTGCCAGCAGCATAACAGGGCCTTCAGCTGGAAACACCATATATTTT. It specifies CASSITGPSAGNTIYF.

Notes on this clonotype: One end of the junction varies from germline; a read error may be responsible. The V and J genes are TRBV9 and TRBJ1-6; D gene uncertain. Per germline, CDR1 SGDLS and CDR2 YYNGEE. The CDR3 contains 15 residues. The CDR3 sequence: CASSPSWTMGSPPHF. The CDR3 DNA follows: TGTGCCAGCAGCCCTTCCTGGACGATGGGTTCACCCCCCCACTTT.

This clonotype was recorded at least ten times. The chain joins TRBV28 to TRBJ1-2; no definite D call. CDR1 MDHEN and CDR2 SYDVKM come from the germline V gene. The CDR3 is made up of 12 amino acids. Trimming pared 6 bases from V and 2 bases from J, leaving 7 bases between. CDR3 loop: CASRGRNYGYTF. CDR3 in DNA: TGTGCCAGCAGAGGCAGGAACTATGGCTACACCTTC.

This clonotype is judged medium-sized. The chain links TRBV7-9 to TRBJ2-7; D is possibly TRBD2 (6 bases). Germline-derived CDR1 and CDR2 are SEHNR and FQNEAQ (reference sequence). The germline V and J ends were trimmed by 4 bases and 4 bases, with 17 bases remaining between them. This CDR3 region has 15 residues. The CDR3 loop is CASSSPVGGEYEQYF. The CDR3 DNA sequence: TGTGCCAGCAGCTCTCCTGTCGGCGGGGAATACGAGCAGTACTTC. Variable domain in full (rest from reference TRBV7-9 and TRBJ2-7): DTGVSQNPRHKITKRGQNVTFRCDPISEHNRLYWYRQTLGQGPEFLTYFQNEAQLEKSRLLSDRFSAERPKGSFSTLEIQRTEQGDSAMYLCASSSPVGGEYEQYFGPGTRLTVT.

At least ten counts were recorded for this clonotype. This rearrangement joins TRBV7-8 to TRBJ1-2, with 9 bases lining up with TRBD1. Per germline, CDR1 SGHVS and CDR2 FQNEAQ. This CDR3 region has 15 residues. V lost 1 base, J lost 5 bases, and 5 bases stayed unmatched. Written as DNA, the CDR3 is TGTGCCAGCAGCTTAGTCTCGGGACAGGGTTATGGCTACACCTTC. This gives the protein CASSLVSGQGYGYTF. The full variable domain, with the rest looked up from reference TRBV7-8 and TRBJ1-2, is GAGVSQSPRYKVAKRGQDVALRCDPISGHVSLFWYQQALGQGPEFLTYFQNEAQLDKSGLPSDRFFAERPEGSVSTLKIQRTQQEDSAVYLCASSLVSGQGYGYTFGSGTRLTVV.

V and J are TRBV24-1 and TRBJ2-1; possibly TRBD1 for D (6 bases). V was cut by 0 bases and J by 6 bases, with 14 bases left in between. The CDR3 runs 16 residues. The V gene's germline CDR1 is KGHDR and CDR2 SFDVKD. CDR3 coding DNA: TGTGCCACCAGTGATTTGGAGGGGGTGCCCTTCAATGAGCAGTTCTTC. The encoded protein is CATSDLEGVPFNEQFF.

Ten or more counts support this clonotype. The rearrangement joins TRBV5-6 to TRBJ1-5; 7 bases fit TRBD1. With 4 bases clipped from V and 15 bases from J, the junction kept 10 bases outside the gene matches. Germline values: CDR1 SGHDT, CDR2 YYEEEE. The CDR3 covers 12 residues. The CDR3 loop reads CASSRTDREWHF. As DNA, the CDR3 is TGTGCCAGCAGCAGAACCGACAGGGAATGGCATTTT.

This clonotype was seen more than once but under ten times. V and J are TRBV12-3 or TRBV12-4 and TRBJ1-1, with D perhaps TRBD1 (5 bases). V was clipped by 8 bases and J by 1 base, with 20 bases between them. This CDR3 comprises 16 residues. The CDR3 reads CASSPFGQNENTEAFF. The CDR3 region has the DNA TGTGCCAGCTCTCCATTCGGACAAAATGAGAACACTGAAGCTTTCTTT.

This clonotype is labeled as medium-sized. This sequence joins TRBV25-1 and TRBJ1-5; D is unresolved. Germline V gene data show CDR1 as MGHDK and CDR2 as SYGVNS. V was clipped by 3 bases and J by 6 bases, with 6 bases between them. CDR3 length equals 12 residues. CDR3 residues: CASSEGSQPQHF. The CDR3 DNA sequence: TGTGCCAGCAGTGAGGGTAGTCAGCCCCAGCATTTT.

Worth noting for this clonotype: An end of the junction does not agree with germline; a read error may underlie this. CDR3 bases: TGCGCCAGCAGACAGGCAGGGTTTGCGCAAGAGACCCAGTGCTTC. Protein product: CASRQAGFAQETQCF. The chain uses TRBV5-1 and TRBJ2-5; the D gene is possibly TRBD1 (5 bases). The CDR3 covers 15 residues. CDR1 is SGHRS and CDR2 is YFSETQ in the germline V gene.

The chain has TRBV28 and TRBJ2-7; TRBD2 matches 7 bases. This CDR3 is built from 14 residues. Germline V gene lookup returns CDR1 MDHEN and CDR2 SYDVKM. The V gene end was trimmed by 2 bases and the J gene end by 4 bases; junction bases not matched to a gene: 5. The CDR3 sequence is CASSLGLDGYEQYF. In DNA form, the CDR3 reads TGTGCCAGCAGTTTAGGACTAGATGGTTACGAGCAGTACTTC.